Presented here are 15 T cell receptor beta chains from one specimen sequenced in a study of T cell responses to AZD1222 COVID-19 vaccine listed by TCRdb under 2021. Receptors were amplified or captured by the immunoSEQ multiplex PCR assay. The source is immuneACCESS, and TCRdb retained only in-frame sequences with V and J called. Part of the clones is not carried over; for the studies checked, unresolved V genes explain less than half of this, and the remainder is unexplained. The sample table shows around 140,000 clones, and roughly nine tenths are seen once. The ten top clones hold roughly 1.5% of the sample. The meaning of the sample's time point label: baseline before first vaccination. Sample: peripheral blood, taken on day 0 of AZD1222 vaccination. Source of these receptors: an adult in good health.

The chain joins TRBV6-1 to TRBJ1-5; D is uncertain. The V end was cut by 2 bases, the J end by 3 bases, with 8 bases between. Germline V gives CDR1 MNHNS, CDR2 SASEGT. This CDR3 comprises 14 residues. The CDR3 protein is CASSEQNSNQPQHF. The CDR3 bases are TGTGCCAGCAGTGAACAGAACTCCAATCAGCCCCAGCATTTT.

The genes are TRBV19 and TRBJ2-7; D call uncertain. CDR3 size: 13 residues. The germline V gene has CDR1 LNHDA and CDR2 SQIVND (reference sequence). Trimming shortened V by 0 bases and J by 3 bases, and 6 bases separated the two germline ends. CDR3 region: CASSIEGSYEQYF. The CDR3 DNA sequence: TGTGCCAGTAGTATAGAAGGCAGCTACGAGCAGTACTTC. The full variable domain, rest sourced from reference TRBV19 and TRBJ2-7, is DGGITQSPKYLFRKEGQNVTLSCEQNLNHDAMYWYRQDPGQGLRLIYYSQIVNDFQKGDIAEGYSVSREKKESFPLTVTSAQKNPTAFYLCASSIEGSYEQYFGPGTRLTVT.

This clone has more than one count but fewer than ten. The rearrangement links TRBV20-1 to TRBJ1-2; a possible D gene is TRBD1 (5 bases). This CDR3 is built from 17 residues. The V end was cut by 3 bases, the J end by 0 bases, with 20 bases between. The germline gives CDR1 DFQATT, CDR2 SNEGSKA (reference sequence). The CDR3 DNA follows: TGCAGTGCTAGTCCTAGACAGCCTTATATTACTAACTATGGCTACACCTTC. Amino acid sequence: CSASPRQPYITNYGYTF.

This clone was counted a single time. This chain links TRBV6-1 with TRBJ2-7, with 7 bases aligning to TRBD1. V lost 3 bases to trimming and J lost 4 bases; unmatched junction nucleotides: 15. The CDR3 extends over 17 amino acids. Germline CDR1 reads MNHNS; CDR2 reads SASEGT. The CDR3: CASSDGGQVRLEYEQYF. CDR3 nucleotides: TGTGCCAGCAGTGATGGAGGACAGGTCCGCCTCGAATACGAGCAGTACTTC.

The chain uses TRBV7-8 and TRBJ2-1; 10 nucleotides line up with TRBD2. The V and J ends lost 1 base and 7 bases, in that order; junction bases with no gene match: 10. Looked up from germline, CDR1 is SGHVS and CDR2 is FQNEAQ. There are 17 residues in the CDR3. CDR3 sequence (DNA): TGTGCCAGCAGCTTAGGGACTAGCGGCCAGAGGGGAAATGAGCAGTTCTTC. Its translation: CASSLGTSGQRGNEQFF. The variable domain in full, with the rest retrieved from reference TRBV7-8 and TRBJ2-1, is GAGVSQSPRYKVAKRGQDVALRCDPISGHVSLFWYQQALGQGPEFLTYFQNEAQLDKSGLPSDRFFAERPEGSVSTLKIQRTQQEDSAVYLCASSLGTSGQRGNEQFFGPGTRLTVL.

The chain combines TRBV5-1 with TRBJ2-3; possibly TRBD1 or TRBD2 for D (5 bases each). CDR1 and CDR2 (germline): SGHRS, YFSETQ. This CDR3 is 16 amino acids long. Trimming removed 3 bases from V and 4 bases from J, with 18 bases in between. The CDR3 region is CASSSGFALGPDTQYF. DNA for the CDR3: TGCGCCAGCAGCTCTGGGTTTGCGTTGGGACCAGATACGCAGTATTTT.

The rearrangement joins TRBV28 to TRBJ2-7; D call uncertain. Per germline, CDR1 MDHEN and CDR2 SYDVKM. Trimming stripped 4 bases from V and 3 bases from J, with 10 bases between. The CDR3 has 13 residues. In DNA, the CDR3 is TGTGCCAGCAGTTACCCCCCTAACTACGAGCAGTACTTC. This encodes CASSYPPNYEQYF.

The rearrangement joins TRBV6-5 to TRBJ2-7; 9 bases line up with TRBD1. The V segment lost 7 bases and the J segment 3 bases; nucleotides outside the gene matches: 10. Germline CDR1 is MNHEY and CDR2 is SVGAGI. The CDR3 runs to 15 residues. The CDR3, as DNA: TGTGCCAGCATACCCCTGACAGGGGGAGTCTACGAGCAGTACTTC. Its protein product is CASIPLTGGVYEQYF.

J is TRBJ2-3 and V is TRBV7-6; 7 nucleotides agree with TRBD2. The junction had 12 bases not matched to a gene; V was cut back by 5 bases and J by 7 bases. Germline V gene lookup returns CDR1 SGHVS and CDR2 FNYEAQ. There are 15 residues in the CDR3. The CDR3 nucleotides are TGTGCCAGCAGCCAGAAGTCGGGGGGTGGAAATACGCAGTATTTT. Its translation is CASSQKSGGGNTQYF. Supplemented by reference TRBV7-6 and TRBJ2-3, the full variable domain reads GAGVSQSPRYKVTKRGQDVALRCDPISGHVSLYWYRQALGQGPEFLTYFNYEAQQDKSGLPNDRFSAERPEGSISTLTIQRTEQRDSAMYRCASSQKSGGGNTQYFGPGTRLTVL.

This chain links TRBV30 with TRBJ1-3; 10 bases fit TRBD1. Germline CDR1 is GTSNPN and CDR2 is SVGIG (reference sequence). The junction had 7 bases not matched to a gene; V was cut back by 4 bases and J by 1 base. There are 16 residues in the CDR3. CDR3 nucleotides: TGTGCCTGGAACACCGGGACAGGGGCGTCTGGAAACACCATATATTTT. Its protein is CAWNTGTGASGNTIYF. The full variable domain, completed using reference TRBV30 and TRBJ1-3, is SQTIHQWPATLVQPVGSPLSLECTVEGTSNPNLYWYRQAAGRGLQLLFYSVGIGQISSEVPQNLSASRPQDRQFILSSKKLLLSDSGFYLCAWNTGTGASGNTIYFGEGSWLTVV.

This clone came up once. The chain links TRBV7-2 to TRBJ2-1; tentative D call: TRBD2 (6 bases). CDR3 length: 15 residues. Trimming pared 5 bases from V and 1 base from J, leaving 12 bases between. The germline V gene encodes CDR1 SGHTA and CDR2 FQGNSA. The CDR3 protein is CASSQGLRSYNEQFF. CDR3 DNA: TGTGCCAGCAGCCAGGGACTTAGGTCCTACAATGAGCAGTTCTTC.

CDR3 protein: CASSYTTATNEKLFF. In DNA form, the CDR3 reads TGTGCCAGCAGTTACACGACTGCAACTAATGAAAAACTGTTTTTT. The gene calls are TRBV6-5 and TRBJ1-4; D remains ambiguous. Trimming cost V 2 bases and J 0 bases, with 7 bases left between them. This CDR3 has 15 amino acids. Germline V gene data show CDR1 as MNHEY and CDR2 as SVGAGI.

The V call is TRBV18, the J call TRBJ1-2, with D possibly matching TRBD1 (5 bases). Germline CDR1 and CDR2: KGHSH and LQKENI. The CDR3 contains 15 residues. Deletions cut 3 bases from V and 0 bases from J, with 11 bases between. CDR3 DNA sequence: TGTGCCAGCTCACCTCAGACAGATCCTAACTATGGCTACACCTTC. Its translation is CASSPQTDPNYGYTF. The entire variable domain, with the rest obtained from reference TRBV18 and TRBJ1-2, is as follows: NAGVMQNPRHLVRRRGQEARLRCSPMKGHSHVYWYRQLPEEGLKFMVYLQKENIIDESGMPKERFSAEFPKEGPSILRIQQVVRGDSAAYFCASSPQTDPNYGYTFGSGTRLTVV.

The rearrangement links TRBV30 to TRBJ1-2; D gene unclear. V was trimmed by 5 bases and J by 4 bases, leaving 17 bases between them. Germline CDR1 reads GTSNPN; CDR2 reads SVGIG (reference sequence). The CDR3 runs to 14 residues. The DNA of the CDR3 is TGTGCCTGGTCCACGGGCAGAAAAAGCTATGGCTACACCTTC. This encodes CAWSTGRKSYGYTF.

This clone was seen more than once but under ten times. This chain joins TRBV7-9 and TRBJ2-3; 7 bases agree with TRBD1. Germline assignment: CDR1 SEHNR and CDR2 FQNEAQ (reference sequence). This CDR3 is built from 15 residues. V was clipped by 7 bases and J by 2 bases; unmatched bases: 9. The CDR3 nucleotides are TGTGCCAGCAACCGTGTCGACAGGGTCACAGATACGCAGTATTTT. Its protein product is CASNRVDRVTDTQYF.